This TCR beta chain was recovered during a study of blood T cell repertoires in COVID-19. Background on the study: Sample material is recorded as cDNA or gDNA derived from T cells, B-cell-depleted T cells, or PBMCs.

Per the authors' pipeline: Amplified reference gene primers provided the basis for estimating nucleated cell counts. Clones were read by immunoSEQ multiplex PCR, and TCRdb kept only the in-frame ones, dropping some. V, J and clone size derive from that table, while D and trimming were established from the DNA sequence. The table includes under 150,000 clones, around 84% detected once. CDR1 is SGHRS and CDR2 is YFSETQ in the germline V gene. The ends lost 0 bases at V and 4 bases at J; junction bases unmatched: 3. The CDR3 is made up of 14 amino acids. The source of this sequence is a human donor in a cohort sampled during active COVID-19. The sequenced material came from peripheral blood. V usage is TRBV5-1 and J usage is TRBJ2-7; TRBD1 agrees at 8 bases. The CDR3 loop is CASSLEGTGYEQYF. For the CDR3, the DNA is TGCGCCAGCAGCTTGGAAGGGACAGGTTACGAGCAGTACTTC.